Each of the 23 T cell receptor beta chains below was sequenced from the same sample in a study of blood T cell repertoires in COVID-19. The method was immunoSEQ multiplex PCR; TCRdb's version includes in-frame clones alone and lacks a portion of them. The table lists roughly 180,000 clones, 75% to 80% of them singletons. Source material: peripheral blood. These receptors were collected from a woman in her forties or fifties with active or convalescent COVID-19.

The V call is TRBV9, the J call TRBJ1-4; 9 nucleotides match TRBD1. Germline CDR1 SGDLS, CDR2 YYNGEE. The V gene end was trimmed by 4 bases and the J gene end by 7 bases; junction bases not matched to a gene: 8. This CDR3 is 15 amino acids long. For the CDR3, the DNA is TGTGCCAGCAGCCCCTCGACAGGGGGAGGTGAAAAACTGTTTTTT. Amino acid sequence: CASSPSTGGGEKLFF.

The chain carries TRBV7-8 and TRBJ1-5; 11 positions agree with TRBD1. Germline V gives CDR1 SGHVS, CDR2 FQNEAQ. V shed 5 bases, J shed 0 bases, and the junction held 9 bases outside the gene matches. This CDR3 region has 18 residues. The CDR3 is CASSQRDRGTYSNQPQHF. Written as DNA, the CDR3 is TGTGCCAGCAGCCAGCGGGACAGGGGGACATATAGCAATCAGCCCCAGCATTTT.

The rearrangement uses TRBV4-3 and TRBJ2-3; D is perhaps TRBD1 (5 bases). The CDR3 loop spans 15 amino acids. V was pared by 4 bases and J by 1 base, with 12 bases between. In germline, CDR1 is LGHNA, CDR2 YSLEER. Here the CDR3 DNA reads TGCGCCAGCAGCCTCACCCAGGGTCGCACAGATACGCAGTATTTT. It translates to CASSLTQGRTDTQYF.

This sequence joins TRBV6-5 and TRBJ2-5; 8 bases line up with TRBD2. The CDR3 extends over 14 amino acids. Losses at the gene ends were 7 bases for V and 1 base for J; bases not matched to a gene: 5. Germline loops: CDR1 MNHEY, CDR2 SVGAGI. The CDR3 region is CASKSGGTQETQYF. The CDR3 nucleotides are TGTGCCAGCAAGAGCGGGGGCACCCAAGAGACCCAGTACTTC.

V is TRBV5-5 and J is TRBJ1-4, with D perhaps matching TRBD1 (6 bases). With 4 bases removed from V and 2 bases from J, the gap between germline ends came to 12 bases. Germline values: CDR1 SGHKS, CDR2 YYEKEE (reference sequence). This CDR3 comprises 15 residues. CDR3 bases: TGTGCCAGCAGCGCCCAGGGGTGGACTAATGAAAAACTGTTTTTT. Protein sequence: CASSAQGWTNEKLFF.

The gene calls are TRBV5-1 and TRBJ2-7, with 10 bases aligning to TRBD1. This CDR3 is built from 15 residues. Germline trimming cut 3 bases from V and 6 bases from J; bases unmatched to any gene: 9. Germline CDR1 reads SGHRS; CDR2 reads YFSETQ. CDR3: CASSSTGTGVLEQYF. CDR3 coding DNA: TGCGCCAGCAGCTCAACCGGGACAGGGGTTCTCGAGCAGTACTTC.

V and J are TRBV12-3 or TRBV12-4 and TRBJ1-2, with D tentatively TRBD1 (6 bases). The CDR3 covers 13 residues. V lost 4 bases and J 7 bases, leaving 13 bases between the germline ends. The CDR3, as DNA: TGTGCCAGCAGTTCAGGGGATTCCGGTGGCTACACCTTC. Translated: CASSSGDSGGYTF.

This rearrangement joins TRBV7-8 to TRBJ1-3; no clear D. The germline CDR1 and CDR2 sequences are SGHVS and FQNEAQ. V was pared by 1 base and J by 2 bases, with 12 bases between. The CDR3 covers 16 residues. CDR3 in DNA: TGTGCCAGCAGCTTAGGGTGGGAGAGAACTGGAAACACCATATATTTT. Translation: CASSLGWERTGNTIYF.

This CDR3 reads CASSVGQGNYGYTF. For the CDR3, the DNA is TGTGCCAGCAGCGTAGGACAGGGGAACTATGGCTACACCTTC. The V and J genes are TRBV9 and TRBJ1-2; 8 bases match TRBD1. The J segment lost 2 bases and the V segment lost 0 bases, leaving 0 bases of the junction unmatched. This CDR3 comprises 14 residues. Germline V gives CDR1 SGDLS, CDR2 YYNGEE.

The chain couples TRBV29-1 to TRBJ1-2; TRBD1 matches at 9 bases. Germline CDR1 is SQVTM and CDR2 is ANQGSEA. The J segment lost 4 bases and the V segment lost 3 bases, leaving 3 bases of the junction unmatched. This CDR3 contains 13 residues. The CDR3 region is CSVEGQGTYGYTF. CDR3 DNA: TGCAGCGTTGAGGGACAGGGAACCTATGGCTACACCTTC.

V is TRBV27 and J is TRBJ2-7; 9 bases line up with TRBD1. This CDR3 is built from 14 residues. After removal of 5 bases from V and 2 bases from J, the junction contained 4 bases not matched to a gene. Germline V CDR1 and CDR2: MNHEY, SMNVEV (reference sequence). CDR3 nucleotide sequence: TGTGCCAGCAGTCCCGGACAGGGGCCCTACGAGCAGTACTTC. This gives the protein CASSPGQGPYEQYF.

The gene calls are TRBV12-3 or TRBV12-4 and TRBJ2-5; D is undetermined. The CDR3 has 13 amino acids. Trimming pared 2 bases from V and 2 bases from J, leaving 6 bases between. The CDR3 coding sequence is TGTGCCAGCAGTTTAAATCAGCAAGAGACCCAGTACTTC. Amino acid sequence: CASSLNQQETQYF.

J is TRBJ2-3 and V is TRBV9; weak D call: TRBD2 (6 bases). Germline V gene lookup returns CDR1 SGDLS and CDR2 YYNGEE. The CDR3 is made up of 14 amino acids. The V end was cut by 0 bases, the J end by 3 bases, with 8 bases between. The CDR3 DNA is TGTGCCAGCAGCGTAGGGGGGGTTACAGATACGCAGTATTTT. Protein product: CASSVGGVTDTQYF.

The table lists this clone with many counts. The chain combines TRBV23-1 with TRBJ1-3; TRBD1 might be the D (6 bases). TRBV23-1 is known as an ORF, though its function is uncertain. The length of the CDR3 is 15 residues. Trimming removed 4 bases from V and 0 bases from J, with 10 bases in between. CDR3 protein: CASSPGTNSGNTIYF. In DNA, the CDR3 is TGCGCCAGCAGTCCCGGGACAAACTCTGGAAACACCATATATTTT.

V is TRBV4-2 and J is TRBJ1-5; tentatively, D is TRBD1 (5 bases). The CDR3 sequence is 14 residues long. Trimming stripped 3 bases from V and 1 base from J, with 7 bases between. Germline assignment: CDR1 LGHNA and CDR2 YNFKEQ. As DNA, the CDR3 is TGTGCCAGCAGCCATCGGGGGAGCAATCAGCCCCAGCATTTT. Its protein product is CASSHRGSNQPQHF.

The rearrangement joins TRBV19 to TRBJ2-3, with TRBD2 identical over 9 bases. Germline V lookup: CDR1 LNHDA, CDR2 SQIVND (reference sequence). With 7 bases clipped from V and 3 bases from J, the junction kept 5 bases outside the gene matches. This CDR3 comprises 14 residues. As DNA, the CDR3 is TGTGCCAGTAATCAAGCGGGAGGTACAGATACGCAGTATTTT. The encoded protein is CASNQAGGTDTQYF. Together with reference TRBV19 and TRBJ2-3, the CDR3 gives the full variable domain: DGGITQSPKYLFRKEGQNVTLSCEQNLNHDAMYWYRQDPGQGLRLIYYSQIVNDFQKGDIAEGYSVSREKKESFPLTVTSAQKNPTAFYLCASNQAGGTDTQYFGPGTRLTVL.

The chain combines TRBV27 with TRBJ1-1, with D perhaps TRBD1 (6 bases). The germline CDR1 and CDR2 sequences are MNHEY and SMNVEV (reference sequence). CDR3 length: 15 amino acids. V dropped 6 bases and J dropped 5 bases, with 19 bases sitting between them. CDR3 bases: TGTGCCAGCAGCCTTACAGGGCACATAGGGACTGAAGCTTTCTTT. Protein: CASSLTGHIGTEAFF.

The CDR3 loop reads CASSLAGGAGPYEQYF. CDR3 bases: TGTGCCAGCAGCTTGGCCGGGGGAGCAGGTCCCTACGAGCAGTACTTC. The rearrangement links TRBV5-6 to TRBJ2-7; maybe TRBD2 (6 bases). V shed 0 bases and J shed 2 bases, with 15 bases lying between them. Germline CDR1 reads SGHDT; CDR2 reads YYEEEE. This CDR3 contains 16 residues.

V and J are TRBV30 and TRBJ2-1; 7 bases map to TRBD2. This CDR3 has 16 residues. The ends lost 0 bases at V and 4 bases at J; junction bases unmatched: 9. CDR1 and CDR2 (germline): GTSNPN, SVGIG (reference sequence). This CDR3 reads CAWSVMGAGSYNEQFF. CDR3 nucleotides: TGTGCCTGGAGTGTCATGGGAGCGGGATCTTACAATGAGCAGTTCTTC.

The chain recombines TRBV3-1 (or the pseudogene TRBV3-2) with TRBJ1-6, with 11 bases identical to TRBD1. The CDR3 runs to 14 residues. Germline CDR1 is LGHDT and CDR2 is YNNKEL (reference sequence). V gave up 4 bases and J gave up 10 bases; unmatched junction bases: 3. The CDR3 DNA follows: TGTGCCAGCAGCCGGACAGGGGGCAGGTCACCCCTCCACTTT. Encoded protein: CASSRTGGRSPLHF.

The chain recombines TRBV6-6 with TRBJ2-3; the match to TRBD2 covers 7 bases. Germline V gives CDR1 MNHNY, CDR2 SVGAGI (reference sequence). V lost 2 bases to trimming and J lost 5 bases; unmatched junction nucleotides: 7. The length of the CDR3 is 15 residues. Here the CDR3 DNA reads TGTGCCAGCAGTTACGGCGGGAGCGGGCAAGATACGCAGTATTTT. As protein: CASSYGGSGQDTQYF.

This chain connects TRBV28 to TRBJ2-1; 10 positions agree with TRBD2. This CDR3 region has 17 residues. Losses at the gene ends were 3 bases for V and 6 bases for J; bases not matched to a gene: 11. The germline gives CDR1 MDHEN, CDR2 SYDVKM. CDR3 sequence (DNA): TGTGCCAGCAGTTTGGCTAGCGGGAGTTTGTCCGTCAATGAGCAGTTCTTC. This gives the protein CASSLASGSLSVNEQFF.

This clone came up a few times. This CDR3 is also generated by other DNA sequences in the sample. The rearrangement joins TRBV28 to TRBJ1-3, with D hard to call. There are 14 residues in the CDR3. Germline V gene data show CDR1 as MDHEN and CDR2 as SYDVKM. The germline V and J ends were trimmed by 3 bases and 1 base, with 7 bases remaining between them. The CDR3 nucleotides are TGTGCCAGCAGTTTCCCGGGGTCTGGAAACACCATATATTTT. This sequence encodes CASSFPGSGNTIYF. Complete variable domain (other parts from reference TRBV28 and TRBJ1-3): DVKVTQSSRYLVKRTGEKVFLECVQDMDHENMFWYRQDPGLGLRLIYFSYDVKMKEKGDIPEGYSVSREKKERFSLILESASTNQTSMYLCASSFPGSGNTIYFGEGSWLTVV.